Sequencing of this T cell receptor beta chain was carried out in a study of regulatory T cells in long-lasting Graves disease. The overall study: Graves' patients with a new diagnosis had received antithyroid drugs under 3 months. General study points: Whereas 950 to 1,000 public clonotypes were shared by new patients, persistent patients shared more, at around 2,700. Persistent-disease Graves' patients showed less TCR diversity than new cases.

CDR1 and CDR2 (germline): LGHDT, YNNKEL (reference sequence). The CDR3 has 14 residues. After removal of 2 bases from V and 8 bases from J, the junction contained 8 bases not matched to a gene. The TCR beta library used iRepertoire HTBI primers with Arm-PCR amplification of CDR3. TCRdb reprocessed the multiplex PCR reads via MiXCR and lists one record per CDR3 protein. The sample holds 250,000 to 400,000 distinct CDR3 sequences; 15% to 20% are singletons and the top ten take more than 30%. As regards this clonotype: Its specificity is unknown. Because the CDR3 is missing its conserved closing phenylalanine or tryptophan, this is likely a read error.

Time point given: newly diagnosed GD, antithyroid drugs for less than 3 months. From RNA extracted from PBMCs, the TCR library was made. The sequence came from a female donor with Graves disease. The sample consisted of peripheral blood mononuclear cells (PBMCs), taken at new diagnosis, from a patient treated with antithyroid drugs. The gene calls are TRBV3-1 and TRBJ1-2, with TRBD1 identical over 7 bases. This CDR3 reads CASSQNLGGRGYTS. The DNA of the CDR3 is TGTGCCAGCAGCCAAAACCTAGGGGGCCGGGGCTACACCTCC.